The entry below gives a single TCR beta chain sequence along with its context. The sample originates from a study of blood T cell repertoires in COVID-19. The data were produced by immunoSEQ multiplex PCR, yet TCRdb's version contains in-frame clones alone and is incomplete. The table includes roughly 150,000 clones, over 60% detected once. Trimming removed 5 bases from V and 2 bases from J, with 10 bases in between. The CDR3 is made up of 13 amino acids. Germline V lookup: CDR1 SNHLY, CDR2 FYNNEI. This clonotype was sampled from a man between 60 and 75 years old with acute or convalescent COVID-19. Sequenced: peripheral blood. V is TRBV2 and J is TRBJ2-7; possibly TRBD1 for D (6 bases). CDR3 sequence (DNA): TGTGCCAGCAGTTGGGACAAGGCCTACGAGCAGTACTTC. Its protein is CASSWDKAYEQYF.